This T cell receptor beta chain is from a study of T cells after yellow fever vaccination. Findings and limits, study-wide: Though it reached lower strength, the secondary response hit its peak faster, day 5 versus 15. Across the CD4 and CD8 compartments, a small share of clonotypes was present in both. Primary-vaccination clones mostly resurfaced post-booster (under 98% CD4, approximately 87% CD8).

This clonotype appeared a few times. Its specificity is not known. TCRdb redid the calling of the 5' RACE reads with MiXCR, one entry per CDR3 protein. The data show 350,000 or so distinct CDR3 sequences, with roughly 8% seen just once and approximately 15% held by the top ten. The CDR3 is 16 residues long. The germline V and J ends were trimmed by 5 bases and 7 bases, with 23 bases remaining between them. Germline loops: CDR1 PRHDT, CDR2 FYEKMQ (reference sequence). The receptor comes from a man between 18 and 35 years old who received the YFV17D yellow fever vaccine. The chain combines TRBV13 with TRBJ1-2, with a possible D match to TRBD1 (5 bases). Material: PBMCs, obtained around 45 days after the first yellow fever vaccination. CDR3 coding DNA: TGTGCCAGCAGCCGGGGCAGGGCCGCCCTCGATCGTGGCTACACCTTC. This encodes CASSRGRAALDRGYTF.